This T cell receptor beta chain was obtained from a study of cytomegalovirus exposure and HLA in healthy donors. General study results and limits: There were reportedly fewer N-insertions in an Asian-associated ancestry cluster than the roughly 670-donor mean, in a later analysis.

A remark on this clone: Its target is not known.

V lost 8 bases and J 5 bases, leaving 15 bases between the germline ends. Germline CDR1 and CDR2: MNHNS and SASEGT. The CDR3 consists of 13 residues. It was with 60 Vbeta and 13 Jbeta primers that the PCR ran. Clones were sequenced by immunoSEQ multiplex PCR, and TCRdb holds only the in-frame ones, with some missing. The table has hundreds of thousands of clones, 75% to 90% seen once. J is TRBJ1-2 and V is TRBV6-1; maybe TRBD1 (5 bases). The source is a woman aged 18-29 years in good health and CMV-seronegative. Sequenced input: PBMCs. This CDR3 is CASQGGAWYGYTF. The CDR3 DNA reads as TGTGCCAGCCAAGGAGGGGCATGGTATGGCTACACCTTC.